Below, one TCR beta chain is given with its context. Its antigen is not identified. The V gene lost 0 bases and the J gene lost 5 bases, with 13 bases spanning the gap. CDR1 is MGHRA and CDR2 is YSYEKL in the germline V gene. This CDR3 is 15 amino acids long. These data come from a study of cytomegalovirus exposure and HLA in healthy donors. Overall study context: Per a later analysis, the approximately 690 first-cohort and 100 to 150 validation repertoires shared one platform.

Study-wide results and caveats: Approximately 160 TCR beta chains were listed as cytomegalovirus-associated. Reports credit the classifier with highly specific, highly sensitive diagnosis of cytomegalovirus status.

Sequenced by immunoSEQ multiplex PCR; TCRdb stores in-frame clones only, minus some. The table includes a few hundred thousand clones, almost 90% detected once. This chain links TRBV4-1 with TRBJ1-2; D call uncertain. This TCR derives from a woman aged 18-30 years in good health and CMV-seronegative. The sequenced sample was PBMCs. In DNA, the CDR3 is TGCGCCAGCAGCCAAGATGTCAGGCCCGGATATGGCTACACCTTC. This codes for CASSQDVRPGYGYTF.